Given below is one T cell receptor beta chain in context. Its antigen remains unknown. The data originate from a study of blood T cells in healthy people across ages. Study results and caveats: Versus aged donors, long-lived donors had higher diversity and more naive CD4+ cells. TCR beta diversity per million T cells fell roughly linearly with age.

With a J-beta primer mix and a sample-barcoded 5' primer, a second PCR ran about 7 to 12 cycles. Each cDNA molecule was tagged by a template-switch adaptor with 12 random nucleotides. TCRdb redid the calling of the 5' RACE reads with MiXCR, one entry per CDR3 protein. This repertoire shows fewer than 950,000 distinct CDR3 sequences, about 36% found once; its top ten account for roughly 13%. The CDR3 has 13 amino acids. The ends were cut back, 7 bases at V and 4 bases at J, with 14 bases in the middle. Germline V gene sequence: CDR1 SQVTM, CDR2 ANQGSEA. The V gene is TRBV29-1, the J gene TRBJ2-4; the D gene is possibly TRBD1 (6 bases). The origin of this receptor is a young man in good health. The source material was blood. CDR3 DNA: TGCAGCGCCGTGGACAGCGATAAAAACATTCAGTACTTC. The encoded protein is CSAVDSDKNIQYF.